Listed here is a single T cell receptor (beta chain). Random hexamers were used to reverse transcribe the RNA input (about 0.5 to 1 ug). TCRdb re-called the immunoSEQ multiplex PCR reads through MiXCR, storing one row per CDR3 protein. The sample lists 90,000 or so distinct CDR3 sequences; approximately 92% were seen once. V lost 3 bases and J lost 1, with 7 bases in between. Germline-derived CDR1 and CDR2 are MNHNS and SASEGT. This CDR3 is built from 14 residues. The source of the sample is a study of CD8 T cells in Susac syndrome. Sequencing was performed on CD8+ T cells from PBMCs. The TCR comes from a human donor in good health. V and J are TRBV6-1 and TRBJ1-5, with D unresolved. Here the CDR3 reads CASSEYESNQPQHF. In DNA, the CDR3 is TGTGCCAGCAGTGAGTATGAGAGCAATCAGCCCCAGCATTTT.